This T cell receptor beta chain was documented in a study of tumor-infiltrating lymphocytes in primary liver carcinoma. With respect to this clonotype: Germline is not matched at one junction end, which may reflect a read error.

From around 0.5 ug of total RNA, TCR beta-specific cDNA was reverse-transcribed using a constant-region primer. Amplification in three nested multiplex PCR rounds with slightly modified ARM-PCR gave rise to TCR beta libraries. TCRdb re-analysed the multiplex PCR reads in MiXCR, keeping a single row per CDR3 protein. The repertoire includes 65,000 to 90,000 distinct CDR3 sequences, around 70% of them detected once, and approximately 19% sits in the top ten. Total RNA and DNA came together from around 20-30 mg of bulk tissue without cell sorting. This receptor was taken from a man aged 40-55 years with primary liver carcinoma and hepatitis B virus infection. The sequenced material came from liver tumor tissue from sampling region 1. Subset indicated: tumor region T1, superior pole.

The CDR3, as DNA: TGTGCCAGCAGCTTGGGGCACATAAGTAACGAGCGGTACTTC. This encodes CASSLGHISNERYF. The rearrangement links TRBV5-6 to TRBJ2-7; no definite D call. The CDR3 loop spans 14 amino acids. CDR1 and CDR2 (germline): SGHDT, YYEEEE.